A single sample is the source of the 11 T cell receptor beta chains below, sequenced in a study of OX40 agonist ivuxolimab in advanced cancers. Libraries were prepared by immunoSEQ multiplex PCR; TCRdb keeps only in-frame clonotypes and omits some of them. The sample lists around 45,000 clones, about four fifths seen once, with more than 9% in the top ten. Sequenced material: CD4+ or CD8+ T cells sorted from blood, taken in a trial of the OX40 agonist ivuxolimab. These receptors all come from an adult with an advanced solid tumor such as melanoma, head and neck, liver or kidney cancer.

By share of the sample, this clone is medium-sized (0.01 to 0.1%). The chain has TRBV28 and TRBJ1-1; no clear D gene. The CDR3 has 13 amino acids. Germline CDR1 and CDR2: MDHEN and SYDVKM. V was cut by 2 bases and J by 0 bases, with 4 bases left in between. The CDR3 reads CASSLGMNTEAFF. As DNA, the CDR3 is TGTGCCAGCAGTTTAGGGATGAACACTGAAGCTTTCTTT. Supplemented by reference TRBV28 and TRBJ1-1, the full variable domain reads DVKVTQSSRYLVKRTGEKVFLECVQDMDHENMFWYRQDPGLGLRLIYFSYDVKMKEKGDIPEGYSVSREKKERFSLILESASTNQTSMYLCASSLGMNTEAFFGQGTRLTVV.

CDR3 in amino acids: CASNTGVGTDTQYF. CDR3 coding DNA: TGCGCCAGCAACACAGGGGTGGGCACAGATACGCAGTATTTT. This chain links TRBV5-1 with TRBJ2-3, with 7 positions matching TRBD1. The CDR3 length is 14 residues. V lost 6 bases, J lost 1 base, and 5 bases stayed unmatched. Germline CDR1 and CDR2: SGHRS and YFSETQ.

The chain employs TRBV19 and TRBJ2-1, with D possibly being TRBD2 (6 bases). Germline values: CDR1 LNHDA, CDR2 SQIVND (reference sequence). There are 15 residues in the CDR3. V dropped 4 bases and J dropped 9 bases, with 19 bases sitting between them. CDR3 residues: CASSTFGRGGGEQFF. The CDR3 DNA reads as TGTGCCAGTAGTACCTTCGGGAGAGGTGGGGGTGAGCAGTTCTTC.

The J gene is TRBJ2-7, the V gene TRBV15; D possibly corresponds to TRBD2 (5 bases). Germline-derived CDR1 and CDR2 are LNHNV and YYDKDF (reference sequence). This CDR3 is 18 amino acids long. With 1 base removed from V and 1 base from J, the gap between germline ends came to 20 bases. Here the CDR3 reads CATSRGEGKGASSYEQYF. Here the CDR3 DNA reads TGTGCCACCAGCAGAGGAGAAGGCAAGGGAGCCTCTTCCTACGAGCAGTACTTC. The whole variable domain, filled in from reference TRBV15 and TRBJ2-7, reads DAMVIQNPRYQVTQFGKPVTLSCSQTLNHNVMYWYQQKSSQAPKLLFHYYDKDFNNEADTPDNFQSRRPNTSFCFLDIRSPGLGDTAMYLCATSRGEGKGASSYEQYFGPGTRLTVT.

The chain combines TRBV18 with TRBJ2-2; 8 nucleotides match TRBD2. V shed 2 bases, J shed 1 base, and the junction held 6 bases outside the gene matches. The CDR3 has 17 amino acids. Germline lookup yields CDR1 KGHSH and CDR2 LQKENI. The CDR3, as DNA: TGTGCCAGCTCACCATCCGCAGCGGGAGTGAACACCGGGGAGCTGTTTTTT. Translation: CASSPSAAGVNTGELFF. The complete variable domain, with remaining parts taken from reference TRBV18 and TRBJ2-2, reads NAGVMQNPRHLVRRRGQEARLRCSPMKGHSHVYWYRQLPEEGLKFMVYLQKENIIDESGMPKERFSAEFPKEGPSILRIQQVVRGDSAAYFCASSPSAAGVNTGELFFGEGSRLTVL.

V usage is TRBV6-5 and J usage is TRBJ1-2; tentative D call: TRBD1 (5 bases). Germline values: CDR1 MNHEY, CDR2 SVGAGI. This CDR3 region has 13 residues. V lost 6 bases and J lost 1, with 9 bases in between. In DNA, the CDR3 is TGTGCCAGCAGCATGACAGTTAACTATGGCTACACCTTC. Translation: CASSMTVNYGYTF.

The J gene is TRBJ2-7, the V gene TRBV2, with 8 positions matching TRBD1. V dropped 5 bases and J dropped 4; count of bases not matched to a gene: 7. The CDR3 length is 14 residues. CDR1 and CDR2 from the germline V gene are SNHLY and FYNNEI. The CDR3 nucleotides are TGTGCCAGCAGTCCCGGGACAGGACCTTACGAGCAGTACTTC. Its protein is CASSPGTGPYEQYF.

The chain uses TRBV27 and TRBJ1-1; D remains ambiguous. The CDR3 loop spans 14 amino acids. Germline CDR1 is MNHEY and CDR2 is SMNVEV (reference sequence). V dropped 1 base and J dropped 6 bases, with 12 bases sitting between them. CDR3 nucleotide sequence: TGTGCCAGCAGTTTATTAGCCAGAGGCGCTGAAGCTTTCTTT. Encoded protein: CASSLLARGAEAFF.

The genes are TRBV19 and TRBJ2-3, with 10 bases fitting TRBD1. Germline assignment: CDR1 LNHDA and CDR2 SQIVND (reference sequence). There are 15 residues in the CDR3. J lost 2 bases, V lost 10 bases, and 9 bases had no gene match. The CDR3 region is CATTRGTGATDTQYF. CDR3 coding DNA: TGTGCCACCACGCGGGGGACAGGGGCCACAGATACGCAGTATTTT.

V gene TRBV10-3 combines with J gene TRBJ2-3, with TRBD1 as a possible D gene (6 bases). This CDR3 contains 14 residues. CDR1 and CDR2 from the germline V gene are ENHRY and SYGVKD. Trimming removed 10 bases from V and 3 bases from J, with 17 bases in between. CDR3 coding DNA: TGTGCCACCAGCAGGGGCCAGGGGACAGATACGCAGTATTTT. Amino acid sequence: CATSRGQGTDTQYF.

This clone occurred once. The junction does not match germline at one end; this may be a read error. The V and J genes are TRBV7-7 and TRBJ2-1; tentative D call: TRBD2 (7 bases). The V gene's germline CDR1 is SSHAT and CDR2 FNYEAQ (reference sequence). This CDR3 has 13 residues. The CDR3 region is CASSLEGGFEQFF. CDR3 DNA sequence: TGTGCTAGCAGCTTAGAGGGGGGGTTTGAGCAGTTCTTC.